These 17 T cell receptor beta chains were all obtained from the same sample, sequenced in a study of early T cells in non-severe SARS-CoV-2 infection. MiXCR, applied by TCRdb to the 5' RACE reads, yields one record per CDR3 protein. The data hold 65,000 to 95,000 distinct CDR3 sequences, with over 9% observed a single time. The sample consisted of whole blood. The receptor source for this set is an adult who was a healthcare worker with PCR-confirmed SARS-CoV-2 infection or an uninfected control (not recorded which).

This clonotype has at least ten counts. CDR3 sequence (DNA): TGTGCCAGCAGTCCCGGGAGACGAGATACGCAGTATTTT. Translation gives CASSPGRRDTQYF. The rearrangement links TRBV12-3 or TRBV12-4 to TRBJ2-3; D may be TRBD2 (6 bases). Trimming shortened V by 5 bases and J by 5 bases, and 11 bases separated the two germline ends. The CDR3 is made up of 13 amino acids.

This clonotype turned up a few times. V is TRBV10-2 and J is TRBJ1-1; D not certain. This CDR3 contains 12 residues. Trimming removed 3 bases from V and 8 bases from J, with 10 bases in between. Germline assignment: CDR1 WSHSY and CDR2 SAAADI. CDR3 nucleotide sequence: TGCGCCAGCAGTGATATAGGCCAAGAAGCTTTCTTT. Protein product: CASSDIGQEAFF.

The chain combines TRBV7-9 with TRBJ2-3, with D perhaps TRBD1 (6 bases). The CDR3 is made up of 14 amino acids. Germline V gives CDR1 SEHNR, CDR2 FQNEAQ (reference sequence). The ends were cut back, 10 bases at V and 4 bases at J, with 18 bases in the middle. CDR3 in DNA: TGTGCCACCCTCATACAGGGAAGCGCAGATACGCAGTATTTT. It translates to CATLIQGSADTQYF.

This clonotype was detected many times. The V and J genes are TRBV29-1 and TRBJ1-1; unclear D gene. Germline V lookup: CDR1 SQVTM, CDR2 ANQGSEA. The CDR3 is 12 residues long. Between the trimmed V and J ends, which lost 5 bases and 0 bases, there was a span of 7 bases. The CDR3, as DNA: TGCAGCGTTAGCCCCATGAACACTGAAGCTTTCTTT. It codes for CSVSPMNTEAFF.

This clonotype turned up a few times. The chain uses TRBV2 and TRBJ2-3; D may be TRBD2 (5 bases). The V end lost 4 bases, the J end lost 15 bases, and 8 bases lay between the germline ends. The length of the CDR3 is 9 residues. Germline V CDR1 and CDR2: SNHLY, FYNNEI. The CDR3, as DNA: TGTGCCAGCAGTGCTGGACTCTATTTT. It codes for CASSAGLYF.

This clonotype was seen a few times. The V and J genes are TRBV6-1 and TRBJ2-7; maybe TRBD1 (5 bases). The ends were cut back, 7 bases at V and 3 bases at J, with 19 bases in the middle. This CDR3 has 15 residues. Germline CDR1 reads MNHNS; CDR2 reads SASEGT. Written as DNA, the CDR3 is TGTGCCAGCAACACCCCGGCGGACAAAGACTACGAGCAGTACTTC. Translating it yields CASNTPADKDYEQYF.

Here the CDR3 DNA reads TGTGCCAGCAGCCAAGTAGGTAGCGGCCATACGCAGTATTTT. This encodes CASSQVGSGHTQYF. J is TRBJ2-3 and V is TRBV4-2, with D possibly matching TRBD2 (6 bases). The germline V and J ends were trimmed by 1 base and 7 bases, with 12 bases remaining between them. Germline V CDR1 and CDR2: LGHNA, YNFKEQ. CDR3 length: 14 residues.

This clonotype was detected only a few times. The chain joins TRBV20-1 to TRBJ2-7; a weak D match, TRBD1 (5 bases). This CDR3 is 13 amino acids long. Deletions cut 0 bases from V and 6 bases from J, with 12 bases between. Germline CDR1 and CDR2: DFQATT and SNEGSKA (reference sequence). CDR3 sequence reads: CSARERREAEQYF. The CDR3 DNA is TGCAGTGCTAGAGAGCGCAGGGAAGCCGAGCAGTACTTC.

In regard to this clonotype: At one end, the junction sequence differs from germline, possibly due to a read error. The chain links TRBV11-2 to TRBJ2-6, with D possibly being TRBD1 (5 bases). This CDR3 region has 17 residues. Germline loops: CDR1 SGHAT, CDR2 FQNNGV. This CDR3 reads CASSLYGPISGAYVLTF. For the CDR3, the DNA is TGTGCCAGCAGCCTCTACGGGCCCATCTCTGGGGCCTACGTCCTGACTTTC.

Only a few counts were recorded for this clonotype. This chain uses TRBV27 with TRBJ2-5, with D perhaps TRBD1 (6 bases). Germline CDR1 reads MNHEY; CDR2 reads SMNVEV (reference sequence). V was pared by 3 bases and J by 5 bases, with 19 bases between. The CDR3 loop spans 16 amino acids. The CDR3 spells CASSLGTGLAVETQYF. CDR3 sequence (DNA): TGTGCCAGCAGTTTGGGAACAGGGCTCGCGGTCGAGACCCAGTACTTC.

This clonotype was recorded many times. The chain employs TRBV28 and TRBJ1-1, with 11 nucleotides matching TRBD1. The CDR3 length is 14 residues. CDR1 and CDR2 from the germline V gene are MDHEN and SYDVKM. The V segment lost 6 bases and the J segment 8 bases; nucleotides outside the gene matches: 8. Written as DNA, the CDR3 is TGTGCCAGCAGGGGGACAGGGGGTGGTTCGGAAGCTTTCTTT. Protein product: CASRGTGGGSEAFF.

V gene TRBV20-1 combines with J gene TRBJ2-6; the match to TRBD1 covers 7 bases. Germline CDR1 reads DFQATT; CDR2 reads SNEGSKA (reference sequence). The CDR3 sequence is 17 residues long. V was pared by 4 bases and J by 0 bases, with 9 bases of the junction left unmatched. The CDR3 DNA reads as TGCAGTGCTAACCCGACAGGGCCCAACTCTGGGGCCAACGTCCTGACTTTC. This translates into CSANPTGPNSGANVLTF.

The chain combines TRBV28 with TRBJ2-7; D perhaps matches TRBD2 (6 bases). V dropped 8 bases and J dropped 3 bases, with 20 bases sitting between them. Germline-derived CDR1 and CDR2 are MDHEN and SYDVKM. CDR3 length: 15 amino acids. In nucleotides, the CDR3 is TGTGCCAGCGGACCTTGGGGGGACTCCCACTACGAGCAGTACTTC. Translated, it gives CASGPWGDSHYEQYF.

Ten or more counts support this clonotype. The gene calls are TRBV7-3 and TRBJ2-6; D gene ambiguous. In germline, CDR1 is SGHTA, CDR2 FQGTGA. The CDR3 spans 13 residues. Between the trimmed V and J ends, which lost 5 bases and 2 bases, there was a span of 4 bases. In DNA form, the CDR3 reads TGTGCCAGCAGCACGACTGGGGCCAACGTCCTGACTTTC. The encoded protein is CASSTTGANVLTF.

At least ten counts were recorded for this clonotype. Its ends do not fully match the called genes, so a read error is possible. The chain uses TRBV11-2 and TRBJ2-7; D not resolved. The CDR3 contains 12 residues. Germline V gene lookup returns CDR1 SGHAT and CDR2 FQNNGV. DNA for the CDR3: TGTGCCAGCAGCTTGGAAGACGGAAAAGTCGGCTTC. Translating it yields CASSLEDGKVGF. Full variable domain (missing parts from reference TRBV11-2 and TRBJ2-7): EAGVAQSPRYKIIEKRQSVAFWCNPISGHATLYWYQQILGQGPKLLIQFQNNGVVDDSQLPKDRFSAERLKGVDSTLKIQPAKLEDSAVYLCASSLEDGKVGFGPGTRLTVT.

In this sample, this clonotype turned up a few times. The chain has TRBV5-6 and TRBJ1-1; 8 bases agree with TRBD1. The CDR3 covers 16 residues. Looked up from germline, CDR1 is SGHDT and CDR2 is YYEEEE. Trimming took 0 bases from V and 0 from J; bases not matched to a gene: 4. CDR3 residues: CASSLGQGLLNTEAFF. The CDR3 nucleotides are TGTGCCAGCAGCTTGGGACAGGGGTTATTGAACACTGAAGCTTTCTTT.

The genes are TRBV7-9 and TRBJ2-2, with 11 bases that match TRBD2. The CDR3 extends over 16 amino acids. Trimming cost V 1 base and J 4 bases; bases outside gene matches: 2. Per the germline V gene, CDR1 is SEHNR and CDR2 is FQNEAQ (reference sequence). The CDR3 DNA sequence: TGTGCCAGCAGCTTAGTAGCGGGAGGGACCACCGGGGAGCTGTTTTTT. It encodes CASSLVAGGTTGELFF.